The 15 T cell receptor beta chains in this list originate from one sample, sequenced in a study of blood T cell repertoires in COVID-19 (dated by TCRdb to 2019 to 2021). Library preparation used the immunoSEQ multiplex PCR assay. The table was pulled from immuneACCESS by TCRdb, which kept in-frame rearrangements only. Such tables lose some clones; where checked, under half of the loss comes from unresolved V genes, and the rest has no known cause. This sample comprises around 140,000 clones, around 90% of them detected only once. The ten largest clones represent about 1.8% of the sample. Sequencing was carried out using peripheral blood. These receptor sequences come from a woman aged 45 to 65 with acute or convalescent COVID-19.

The J gene is TRBJ2-1, the V gene TRBV2, with D tentatively TRBD2 (5 bases). CDR3 length equals 18 residues. Germline CDR1 SNHLY, CDR2 FYNNEI. The V gene lost 4 bases and the J gene lost 0 bases, with 19 bases spanning the gap. CDR3 in amino acids: CASSGPVEVHLSYNEQFF. The CDR3 region has the DNA TGTGCCAGCAGTGGCCCGGTGGAGGTTCACCTCTCCTACAATGAGCAGTTCTTC.

This clone was seen only once. The V call is TRBV7-3, the J call TRBJ1-1; 9 bases fit TRBD1. The CDR3 is made up of 18 amino acids. The junction had 10 bases not matched to a gene; V was cut back by 2 bases and J by 0 bases. CDR1 is SGHTA, CDR2 FQGTGA, per germline. CDR3 sequence reads: CASSLGTGRLGVNTEAFF. The CDR3 region has the DNA TGTGCCAGCAGCTTAGGGACAGGGAGGTTGGGGGTGAACACTGAAGCTTTCTTT.

V and J are TRBV7-9 and TRBJ1-1, with D maybe TRBD1 (6 bases). Looked up from germline, CDR1 is SEHNR and CDR2 is FQNEAQ (reference sequence). The V gene lost 7 bases and the J gene lost 12 bases, with 27 bases spanning the gap. CDR3 length equals 15 residues. DNA of the CDR3: TGTGCCAGCACCAGAACAGGGAGCCCTTCTTTTGGGACTTTCTTT. Translating gives CASTRTGSPSFGTFF.

This rearrangement joins TRBV28 to TRBJ1-2; 9 bases map to TRBD1. CDR3 length: 15 residues. The J segment lost 2 bases and the V segment lost 3 bases, leaving 4 bases of the junction unmatched. Per germline, CDR1 MDHEN and CDR2 SYDVKM. CDR3 nucleotide sequence: TGTGCCAGCAGTTTTAGGGACAGGGAAAACTATGGCTACACCTTC. Protein: CASSFRDRENYGYTF.

This rearrangement joins TRBV28 to TRBJ1-1; tentatively, D is TRBD1 (6 bases). This CDR3 comprises 13 residues. V lost 7 bases and J lost 10, with 19 bases in between. The germline gives CDR1 MDHEN, CDR2 SYDVKM. CDR3 loop: CASKTWASQGAFF. CDR3 in DNA: TGTGCCAGCAAGACCTGGGCTTCACAGGGAGCTTTCTTT.

In its sample, this clone was seen once. CDR3 coding DNA: TGTGCCAGCAGCCACTCCCGGGACAGGGAGAACACCGGGGAGCTGTTTTTT. It encodes CASSHSRDRENTGELFF. The V call is TRBV9, the J call TRBJ2-2; TRBD1 aligns across 9 bases. Per the germline V gene, CDR1 is SGDLS and CDR2 is YYNGEE. V lost 4 bases, J lost 1 base, and 8 bases stayed unmatched. The CDR3 contains 17 residues.

The V gene is TRBV5-4, the J gene TRBJ1-2, with a possible D match to TRBD1 (5 bases). Trimming pared 9 bases from V and 2 bases from J, leaving 20 bases between. There are 15 residues in the CDR3. Germline CDR1 reads SGHNT; CDR2 reads YYREEE (reference sequence). CDR3 sequence reads: CAMTLWGVFNYGYTF. The CDR3 nucleotides are TGTGCCATGACCCTTTGGGGCGTGTTCAACTATGGCTACACCTTC.

This clone has a single count. The rearrangement uses TRBV5-4 and TRBJ2-2; 8 bases agree with TRBD2. V was clipped by 5 bases and J by 6 bases; unmatched bases: 3. The CDR3 extends over 13 amino acids. Germline CDR1 SGHNT, CDR2 YYREEE (reference sequence). CDR3 coding DNA: TGTGCCAGCAGTACTAGCGGCCCCGGGGAGCTGTTTTTT. Its protein is CASSTSGPGELFF.

This clone has just a few counts. This chain links TRBV5-1 with TRBJ1-5; no firm D call. The CDR3 covers 15 residues. CDR1 SGHRS and CDR2 YFSETQ come from the germline V gene. Trimming cost V 5 bases and J 4 bases, with 16 bases left between them. The CDR3 reads CASSREGSLNQPQHF. The CDR3 DNA follows: TGCGCCAGCAGTCGAGAGGGAAGTTTGAATCAGCCCCAGCATTTT.

The chain links TRBV19 to TRBJ1-4; possible D gene TRBD1, 5 bases. The V end was cut by 3 bases, the J end by 0 bases, with 14 bases between. Per the germline V gene, CDR1 is LNHDA and CDR2 is SQIVND (reference sequence). CDR3 size: 17 residues. The CDR3 region has the DNA TGTGCCAGTAGTATTACAGGCTTCGGTTCAACTAATGAAAAACTGTTTTTT. Its translation is CASSITGFGSTNEKLFF.

This rearrangement joins TRBV18 to TRBJ2-1; D possibly corresponds to TRBD2 (6 bases). This CDR3 region has 18 residues. Trimming removed 3 bases from V and 3 bases from J, with 21 bases in between. The germline V gene encodes CDR1 KGHSH and CDR2 LQKENI. In DNA form, the CDR3 reads TGTGCCAGCTCACCGTCTAACCCCACAGGAGGGTTCTACAATGAGCAGTTCTTC. Protein sequence: CASSPSNPTGGFYNEQFF.

The chain links TRBV7-2 to TRBJ1-4; possibly TRBD1 for D (6 bases). The CDR3 spans 15 residues. Between the trimmed V and J ends, which lost 5 bases and 3 bases, there was a span of 13 bases. The germline V gene has CDR1 SGHTA and CDR2 FQGNSA. The CDR3 is CASSTNQGPNEKLFF. DNA for the CDR3: TGTGCCAGCAGCACTAACCAGGGGCCTAATGAAAAACTGTTTTTT.

This sequence joins TRBV2 and TRBJ1-5, with TRBD1 matching 7 bases. After removal of 6 bases from V and 0 bases from J, the junction contained 8 bases not matched to a gene. CDR1 is SNHLY, CDR2 FYNNEI, per germline. CDR3 length: 16 residues. The CDR3 coding sequence is TGTGCCAGCAGCCTACAGGGGCCGTATAGCAATCAGCCCCAGCATTTT. It encodes CASSLQGPYSNQPQHF. Combining the CDR3 with reference TRBV2 and TRBJ1-5 gives the whole variable domain EPEVTQTPSHQVTQMGQEVILRCVPISNHLYFYWYRQILGQKVEFLVSFYNNEISEKSEIFDDQFSVERPDGSNFTLKIRSTKLEDSAMYFCASSLQGPYSNQPQHFGDGTRLSIL.

The chain employs TRBV7-8 and TRBJ1-1; 10 bases fit TRBD1. CDR3 length equals 16 residues. V was clipped by 5 bases and J by 2 bases; unmatched bases: 8. In germline, CDR1 is SGHVS, CDR2 FQNEAQ. CDR3 bases: TGTGCCAGCAGCCTGGGGACAGGGGAACCAAACACTGAAGCTTTCTTT. Amino acid sequence: CASSLGTGEPNTEAFF.

This sequence joins TRBV5-6 and TRBJ1-5, with a weak D call TRBD1 (5 bases). Trimming took 3 bases from V and 1 from J, leaving 14 bases between them. This CDR3 has 16 residues. Per germline, CDR1 SGHDT and CDR2 YYEEEE. The CDR3 DNA sequence: TGTGCCAGCAGCTCCCAGGGTAGGTTGAGCAATCAGCCCCAGCATTTT. Translation gives CASSSQGRLSNQPQHF.